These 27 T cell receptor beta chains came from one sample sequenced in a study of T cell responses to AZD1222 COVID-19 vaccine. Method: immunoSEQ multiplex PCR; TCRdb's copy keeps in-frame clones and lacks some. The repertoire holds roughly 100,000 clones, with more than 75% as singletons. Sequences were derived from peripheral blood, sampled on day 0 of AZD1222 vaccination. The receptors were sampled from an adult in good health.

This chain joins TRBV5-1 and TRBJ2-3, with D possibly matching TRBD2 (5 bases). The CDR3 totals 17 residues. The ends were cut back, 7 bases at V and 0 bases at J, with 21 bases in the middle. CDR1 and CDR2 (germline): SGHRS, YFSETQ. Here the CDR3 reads CASAALDRGTSTDTQYF. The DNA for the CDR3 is TGCGCCAGCGCCGCTCTAGATCGGGGAACTAGCACAGATACGCAGTATTTT.

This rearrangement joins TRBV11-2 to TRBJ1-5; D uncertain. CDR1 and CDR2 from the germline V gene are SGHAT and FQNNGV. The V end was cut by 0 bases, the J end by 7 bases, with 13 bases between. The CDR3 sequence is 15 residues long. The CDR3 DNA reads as TGTGCCAGCAGCTTAGATCCTGGGTTCAACCAGCCCCAGCATTTT. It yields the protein CASSLDPGFNQPQHF.

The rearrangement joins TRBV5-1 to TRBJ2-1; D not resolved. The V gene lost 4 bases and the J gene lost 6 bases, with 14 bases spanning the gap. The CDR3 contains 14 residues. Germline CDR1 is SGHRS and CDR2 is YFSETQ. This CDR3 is CASSPTLGSNEQFF. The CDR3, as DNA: TGCGCCAGCAGCCCTACCTTGGGCAGCAATGAGCAGTTCTTC.

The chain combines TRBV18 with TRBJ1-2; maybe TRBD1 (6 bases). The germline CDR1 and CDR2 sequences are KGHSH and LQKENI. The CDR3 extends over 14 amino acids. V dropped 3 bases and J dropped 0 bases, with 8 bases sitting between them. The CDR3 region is CASSPDSANYGYTF. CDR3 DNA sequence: TGTGCCAGCTCACCGGACAGCGCTAACTATGGCTACACCTTC.

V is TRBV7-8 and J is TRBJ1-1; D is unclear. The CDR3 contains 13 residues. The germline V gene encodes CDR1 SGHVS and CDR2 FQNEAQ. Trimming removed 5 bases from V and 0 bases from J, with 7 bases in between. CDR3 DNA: TGTGCCAGCAGCCCCCGGCTGAACACTGAAGCTTTCTTT. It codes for CASSPRLNTEAFF. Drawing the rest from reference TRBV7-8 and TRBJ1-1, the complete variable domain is GAGVSQSPRYKVAKRGQDVALRCDPISGHVSLFWYQQALGQGPEFLTYFQNEAQLDKSGLPSDRFFAERPEGSVSTLKIQRTQQEDSAVYLCASSPRLNTEAFFGQGTRLTVV.

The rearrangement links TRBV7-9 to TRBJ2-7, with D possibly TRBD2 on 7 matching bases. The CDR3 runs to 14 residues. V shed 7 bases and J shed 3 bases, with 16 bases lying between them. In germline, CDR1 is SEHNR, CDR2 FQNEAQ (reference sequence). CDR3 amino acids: CASTLGGGYYEQYF. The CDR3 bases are TGTGCCAGCACCCTGGGCGGGGGCTACTACGAGCAGTACTTC.

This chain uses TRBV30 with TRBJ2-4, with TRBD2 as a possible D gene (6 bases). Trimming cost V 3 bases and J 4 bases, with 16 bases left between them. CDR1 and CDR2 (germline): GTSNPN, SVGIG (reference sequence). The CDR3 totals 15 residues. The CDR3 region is CAWRLRGTEKNIQYF. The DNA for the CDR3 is TGTGCCTGGAGGTTACGGGGGACCGAAAAAAACATTCAGTACTTC.

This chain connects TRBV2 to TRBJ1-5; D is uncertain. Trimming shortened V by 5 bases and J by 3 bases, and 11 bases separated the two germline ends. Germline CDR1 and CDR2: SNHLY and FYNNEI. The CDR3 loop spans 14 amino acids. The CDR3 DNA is TGTGCCAGCAGTCCCCGGGTCCCCAATCAGCCCCAGCATTTT. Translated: CASSPRVPNQPQHF.

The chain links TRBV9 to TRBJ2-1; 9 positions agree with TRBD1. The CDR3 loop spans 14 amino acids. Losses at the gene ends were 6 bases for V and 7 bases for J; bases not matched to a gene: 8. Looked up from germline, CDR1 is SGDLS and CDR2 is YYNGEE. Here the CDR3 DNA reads TGTGCCAGCATACAGGGGGCGAGCAAGAATGAGCAGTTCTTC. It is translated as CASIQGASKNEQFF.

CDR3 sequence (DNA): TGTGCCAGCAGCTTCAGCGAGATGGGGCAAGAGACCCAGTACTTC. Translation: CASSFSEMGQETQYF. V is TRBV7-2 and J is TRBJ2-5; D uncertain. Germline lookup yields CDR1 SGHTA and CDR2 FQGNSA. The CDR3 is 15 residues long. Trimming pared 3 bases from V and 2 bases from J, leaving 13 bases between. Full variable domain (remainder filled in from reference TRBV7-2 and TRBJ2-5): GAGVSQSPSNKVTEKGKDVELRCDPISGHTALYWYRQSLGQGLEFLIYFQGNSAPDKSGLPSDRFSAERTGGSVSTLTIQRTQQEDSAVYLCASSFSEMGQETQYFGPGTRLLVL.

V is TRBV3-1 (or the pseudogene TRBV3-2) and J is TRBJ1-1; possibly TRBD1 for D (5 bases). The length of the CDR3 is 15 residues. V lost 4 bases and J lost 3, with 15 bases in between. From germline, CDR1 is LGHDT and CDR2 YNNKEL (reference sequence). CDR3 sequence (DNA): TGTGCCAGCAGCCTGCGCGGCGGGGGTTACACTGAAGCTTTCTTT. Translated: CASSLRGGGYTEAFF.

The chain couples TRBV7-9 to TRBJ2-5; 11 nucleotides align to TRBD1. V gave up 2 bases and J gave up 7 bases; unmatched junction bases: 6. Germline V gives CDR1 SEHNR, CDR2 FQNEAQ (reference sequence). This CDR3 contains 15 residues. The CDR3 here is CASSLRTGGVRTQYF. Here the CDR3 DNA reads TGTGCCAGCAGCTTAAGGACAGGGGGCGTACGGACCCAGTACTTC.

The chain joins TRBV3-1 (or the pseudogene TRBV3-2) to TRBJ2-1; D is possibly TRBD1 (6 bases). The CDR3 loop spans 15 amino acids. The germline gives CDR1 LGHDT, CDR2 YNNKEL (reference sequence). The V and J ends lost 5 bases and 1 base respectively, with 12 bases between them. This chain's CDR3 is CASSSQGESYNEQFF. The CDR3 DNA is TGTGCCAGCAGCTCACAGGGCGAGTCCTACAATGAGCAGTTCTTC.

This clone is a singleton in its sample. For the CDR3, the DNA is TGTGCTAGTGGTTTGGCAGGGACAAACACAGATACGCAGTATTTT. Translated, it gives CASGLAGTNTDTQYF. The rearrangement uses TRBV12-5 and TRBJ2-3, with D possibly being TRBD1 (6 bases). Germline V gene data show CDR1 as LGHNT and CDR2 as FRNRAP. Trimming left V 1 base short and J 2 bases short, with 10 bases between. This CDR3 is 15 amino acids long.

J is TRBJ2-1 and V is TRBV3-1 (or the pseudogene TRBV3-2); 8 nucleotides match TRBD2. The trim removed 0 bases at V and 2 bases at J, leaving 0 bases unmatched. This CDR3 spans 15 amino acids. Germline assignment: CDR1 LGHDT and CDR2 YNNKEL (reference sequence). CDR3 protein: CASSQDGRAYNEQFF. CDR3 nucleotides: TGTGCCAGCAGCCAAGACGGGAGGGCCTACAATGAGCAGTTCTTC.

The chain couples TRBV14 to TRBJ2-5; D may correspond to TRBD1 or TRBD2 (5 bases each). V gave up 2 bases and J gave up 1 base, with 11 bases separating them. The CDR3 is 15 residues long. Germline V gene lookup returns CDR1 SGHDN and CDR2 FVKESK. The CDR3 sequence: CASSQMRGIQETQYF. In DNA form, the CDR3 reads TGTGCCAGCAGCCAAATGAGGGGCATCCAAGAGACCCAGTACTTC.

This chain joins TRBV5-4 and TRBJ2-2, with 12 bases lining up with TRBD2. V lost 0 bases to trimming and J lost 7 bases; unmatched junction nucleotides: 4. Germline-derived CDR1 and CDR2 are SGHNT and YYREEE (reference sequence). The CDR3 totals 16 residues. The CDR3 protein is CASSLGLAGGNGELFF. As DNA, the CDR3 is TGTGCCAGCAGCTTGGGGCTAGCGGGAGGGAACGGGGAGCTGTTTTTT. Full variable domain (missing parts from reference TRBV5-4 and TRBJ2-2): ETGVTQSPTHLIKTRGQQVTLRCSSQSGHNTVSWYQQALGQGPQFIFQYYREEENGRGNFPPRFSGLQFPNYSSELNVNALELDDSALYLCASSLGLAGGNGELFFGEGSRLTVL.

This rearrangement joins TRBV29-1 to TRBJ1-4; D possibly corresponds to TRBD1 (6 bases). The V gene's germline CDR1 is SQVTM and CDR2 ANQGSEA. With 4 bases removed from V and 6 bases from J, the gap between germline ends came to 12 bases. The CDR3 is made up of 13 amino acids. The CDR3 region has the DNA TGCAGCGTTGGGAGGGGGATTGATGAAAAACTGTTTTTT. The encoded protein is CSVGRGIDEKLFF.

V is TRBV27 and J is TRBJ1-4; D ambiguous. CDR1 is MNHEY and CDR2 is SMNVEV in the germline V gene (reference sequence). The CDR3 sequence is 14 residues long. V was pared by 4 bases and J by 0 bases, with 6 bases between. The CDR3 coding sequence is TGTGCCAGCAGTTCCCGACCAACTAATGAAAAACTGTTTTTT. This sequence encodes CASSSRPTNEKLFF. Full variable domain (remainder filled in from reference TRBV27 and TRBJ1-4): EAQVTQNPRYLITVTGKKLTVTCSQNMNHEYMSWYRQDPGLGLRQIYYSMNVEVTDKGDVPEGYKVSRKEKRNFPLILESPSPNQTSLYFCASSSRPTNEKLFFGSGTQLSVL.

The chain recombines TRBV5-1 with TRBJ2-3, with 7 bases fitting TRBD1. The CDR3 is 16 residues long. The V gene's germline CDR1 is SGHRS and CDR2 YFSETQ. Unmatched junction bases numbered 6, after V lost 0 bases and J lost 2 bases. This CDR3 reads CASSLAQGLPTDTQYF. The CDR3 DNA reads TGCGCCAGCAGCTTGGCACAGGGGCTCCCCACAGATACGCAGTATTTT. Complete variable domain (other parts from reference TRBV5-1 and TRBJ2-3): KAGVTQTPRYLIKTRGQQVTLSCSPISGHRSVSWYQQTPGQGLQFLFEYFSETQRNKGNFPGRFSGRQFSNSRSEMNVSTLELGDSALYLCASSLAQGLPTDTQYFGPGTRLTVL.

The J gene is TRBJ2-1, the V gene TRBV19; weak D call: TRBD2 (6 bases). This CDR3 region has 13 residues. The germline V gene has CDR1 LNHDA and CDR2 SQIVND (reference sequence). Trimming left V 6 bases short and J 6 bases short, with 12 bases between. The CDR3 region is CASRTSVANEQFF. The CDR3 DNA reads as TGTGCCAGTAGGACTAGTGTTGCCAATGAGCAGTTCTTC.

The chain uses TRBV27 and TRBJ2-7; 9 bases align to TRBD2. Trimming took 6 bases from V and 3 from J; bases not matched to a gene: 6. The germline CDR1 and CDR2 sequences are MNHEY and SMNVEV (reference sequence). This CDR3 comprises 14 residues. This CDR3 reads CASRSGRSNYEQYF. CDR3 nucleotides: TGTGCCAGCAGAAGCGGGAGGTCGAACTACGAGCAGTACTTC.

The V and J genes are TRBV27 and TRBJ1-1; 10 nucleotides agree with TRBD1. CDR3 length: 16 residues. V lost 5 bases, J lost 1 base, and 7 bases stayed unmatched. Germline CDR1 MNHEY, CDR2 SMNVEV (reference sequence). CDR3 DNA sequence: TGTGCCAGCAGTACCCGACAGGGGGCGAGGAACACTGAAGCTTTCTTT. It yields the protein CASSTRQGARNTEAFF.

The CDR3 spells CASSQDRLGEAFF. In DNA, the CDR3 is TGTGCCAGCAGCCAAGATCGACTGGGAGAAGCTTTCTTT. This chain joins TRBV3-1 (or the pseudogene TRBV3-2) and TRBJ1-1, with D unresolved. The germline V and J ends were trimmed by 0 bases and 8 bases, with 10 bases remaining between them. The CDR3 is 13 residues long. Germline V gene lookup returns CDR1 LGHDT and CDR2 YNNKEL (reference sequence).

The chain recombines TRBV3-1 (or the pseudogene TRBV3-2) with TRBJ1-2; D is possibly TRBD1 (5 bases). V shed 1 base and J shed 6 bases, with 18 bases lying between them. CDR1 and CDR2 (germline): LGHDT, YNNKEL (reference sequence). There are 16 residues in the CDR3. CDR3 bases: TGTGCCAGCAGCCAAGGCCCCGGCAGGGAGGGCAATGGCTACACCTTC. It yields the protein CASSQGPGREGNGYTF.

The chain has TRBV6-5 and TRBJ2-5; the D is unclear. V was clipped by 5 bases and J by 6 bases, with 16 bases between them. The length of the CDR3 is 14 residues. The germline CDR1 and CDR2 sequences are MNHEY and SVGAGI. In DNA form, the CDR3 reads TGTGCCAGCAGTCCTACGGACGTCGGGCAGACCCAGTACTTC. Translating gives CASSPTDVGQTQYF.

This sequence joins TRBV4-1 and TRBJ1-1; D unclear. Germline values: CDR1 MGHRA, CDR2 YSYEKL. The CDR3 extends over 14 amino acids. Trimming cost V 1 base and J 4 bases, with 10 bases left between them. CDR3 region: CASSQGRIGTEAFF. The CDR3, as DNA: TGCGCCAGCAGCCAAGGGAGGATTGGCACTGAAGCTTTCTTT.